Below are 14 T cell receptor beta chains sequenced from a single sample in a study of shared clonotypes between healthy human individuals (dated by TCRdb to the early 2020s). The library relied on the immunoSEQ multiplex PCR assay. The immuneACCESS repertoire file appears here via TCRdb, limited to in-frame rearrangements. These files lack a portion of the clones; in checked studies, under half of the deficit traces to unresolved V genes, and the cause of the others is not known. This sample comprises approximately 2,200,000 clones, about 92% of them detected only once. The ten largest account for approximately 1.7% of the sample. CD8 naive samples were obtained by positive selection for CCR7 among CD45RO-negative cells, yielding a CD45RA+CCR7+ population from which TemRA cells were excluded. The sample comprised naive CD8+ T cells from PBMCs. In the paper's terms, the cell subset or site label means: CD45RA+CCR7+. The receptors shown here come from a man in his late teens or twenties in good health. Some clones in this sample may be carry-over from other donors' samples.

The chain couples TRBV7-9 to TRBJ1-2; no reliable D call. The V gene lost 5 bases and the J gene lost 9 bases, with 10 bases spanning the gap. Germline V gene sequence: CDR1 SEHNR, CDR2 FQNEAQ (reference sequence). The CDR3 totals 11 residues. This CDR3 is CASSLPESYTF. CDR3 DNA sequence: TGTGCCAGCAGCCTCCCAGAGAGCTACACCTTC.

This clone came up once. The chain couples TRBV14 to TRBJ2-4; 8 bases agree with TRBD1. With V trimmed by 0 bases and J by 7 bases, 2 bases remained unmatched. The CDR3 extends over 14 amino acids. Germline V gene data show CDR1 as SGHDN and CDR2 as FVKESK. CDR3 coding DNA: TGTGCCAGCAGCCAAGAGGACAGGGCTAACATTCAGTACTTC. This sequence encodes CASSQEDRANIQYF.

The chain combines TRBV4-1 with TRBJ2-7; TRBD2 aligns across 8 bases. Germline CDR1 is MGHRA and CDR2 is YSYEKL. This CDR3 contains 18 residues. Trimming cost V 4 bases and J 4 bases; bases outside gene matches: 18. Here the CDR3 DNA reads TGCGCCAGCAGCCCCTCCCCCACACTAGCGGACCTACAGTACGAGCAGTACTTC. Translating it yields CASSPSPTLADLQYEQYF.

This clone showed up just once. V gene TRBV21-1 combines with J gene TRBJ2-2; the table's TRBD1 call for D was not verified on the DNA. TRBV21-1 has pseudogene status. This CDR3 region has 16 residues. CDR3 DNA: TGTGCCAGCAGGGGGGACACGCGTCGAGTAAGTGGGGAGCTGTTTTTT. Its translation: CASRGDTRRVSGELFF.

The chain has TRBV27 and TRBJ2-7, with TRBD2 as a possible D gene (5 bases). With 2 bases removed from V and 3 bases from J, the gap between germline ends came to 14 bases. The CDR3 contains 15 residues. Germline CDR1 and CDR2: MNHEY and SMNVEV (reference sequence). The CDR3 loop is CASSLGASRDYEQYF. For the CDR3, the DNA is TGTGCCAGCAGTTTAGGCGCTAGCCGAGACTACGAGCAGTACTTC.

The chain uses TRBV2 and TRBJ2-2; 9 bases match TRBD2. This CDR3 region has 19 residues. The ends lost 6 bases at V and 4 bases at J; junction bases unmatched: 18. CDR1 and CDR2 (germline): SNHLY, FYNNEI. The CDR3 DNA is TGTGCCAGCAGGAATTCAGAGGGGCGAGCGGGAGGAAGCACCGGGGAGCTGTTTTTT. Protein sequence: CASRNSEGRAGGSTGELFF.

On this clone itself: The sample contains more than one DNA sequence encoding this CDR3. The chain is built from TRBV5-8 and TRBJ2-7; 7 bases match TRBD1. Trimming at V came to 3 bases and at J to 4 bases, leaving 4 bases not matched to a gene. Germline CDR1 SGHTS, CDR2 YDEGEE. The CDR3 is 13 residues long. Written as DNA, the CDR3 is TGTGCCAGCAGCTCACAGGGGTCTTACGAGCAGTACTTC. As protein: CASSSQGSYEQYF.

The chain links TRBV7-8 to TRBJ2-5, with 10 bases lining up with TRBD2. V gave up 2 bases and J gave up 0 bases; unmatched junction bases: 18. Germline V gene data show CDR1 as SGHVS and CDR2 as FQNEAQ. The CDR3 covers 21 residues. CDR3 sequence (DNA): TGTGCCAGCAGCTTACCCTTAATGGAGCGGGAGGGCCTGAGGTACCAAGAGACCCAGTACTTC. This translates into CASSLPLMEREGLRYQETQYF.

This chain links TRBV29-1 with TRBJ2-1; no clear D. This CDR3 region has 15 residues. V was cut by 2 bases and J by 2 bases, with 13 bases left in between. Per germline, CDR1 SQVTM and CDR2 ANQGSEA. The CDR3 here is CSVERVPLPYNEQFF. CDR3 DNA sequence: TGCAGCGTTGAAAGGGTACCTCTCCCCTACAATGAGCAGTTCTTC.

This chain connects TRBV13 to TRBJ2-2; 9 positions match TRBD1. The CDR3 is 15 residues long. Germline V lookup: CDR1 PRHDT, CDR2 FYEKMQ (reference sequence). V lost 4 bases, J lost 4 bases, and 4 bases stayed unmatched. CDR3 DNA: TGTGCCAGCAGCTCTACAGGGGGCAGCACCGGGGAGCTGTTTTTT. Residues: CASSSTGGSTGELFF.

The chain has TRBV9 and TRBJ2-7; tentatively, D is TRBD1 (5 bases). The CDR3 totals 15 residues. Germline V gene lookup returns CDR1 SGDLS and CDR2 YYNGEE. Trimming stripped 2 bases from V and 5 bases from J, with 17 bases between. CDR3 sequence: CASSVAGPGYNEQYF. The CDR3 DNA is TGTGCCAGCAGCGTGGCCGGTCCAGGGTACAACGAGCAGTACTTC.

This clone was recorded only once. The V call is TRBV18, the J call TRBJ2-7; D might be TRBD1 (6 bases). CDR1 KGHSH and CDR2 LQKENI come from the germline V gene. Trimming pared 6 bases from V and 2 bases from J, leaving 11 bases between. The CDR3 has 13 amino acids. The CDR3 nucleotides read TGTGCCAGCTCTTTGGACAGAGCCTACGAGCAGTACTTC. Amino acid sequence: CASSLDRAYEQYF.

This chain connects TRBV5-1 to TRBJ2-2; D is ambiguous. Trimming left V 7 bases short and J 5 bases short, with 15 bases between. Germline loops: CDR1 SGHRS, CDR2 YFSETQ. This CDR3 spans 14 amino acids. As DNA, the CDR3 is TGCGCCAGCGGTTCTTATAGGGAAACCGGGGAGCTGTTTTTT. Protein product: CASGSYRETGELFF.

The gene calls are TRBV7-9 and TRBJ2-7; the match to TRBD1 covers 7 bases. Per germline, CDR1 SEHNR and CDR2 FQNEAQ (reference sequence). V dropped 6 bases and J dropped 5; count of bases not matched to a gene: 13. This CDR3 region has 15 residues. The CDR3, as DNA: TGTGCCAGCAGTACCCCGGGACAGAATTTTAACGAGCAGTACTTC. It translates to CASSTPGQNFNEQYF.